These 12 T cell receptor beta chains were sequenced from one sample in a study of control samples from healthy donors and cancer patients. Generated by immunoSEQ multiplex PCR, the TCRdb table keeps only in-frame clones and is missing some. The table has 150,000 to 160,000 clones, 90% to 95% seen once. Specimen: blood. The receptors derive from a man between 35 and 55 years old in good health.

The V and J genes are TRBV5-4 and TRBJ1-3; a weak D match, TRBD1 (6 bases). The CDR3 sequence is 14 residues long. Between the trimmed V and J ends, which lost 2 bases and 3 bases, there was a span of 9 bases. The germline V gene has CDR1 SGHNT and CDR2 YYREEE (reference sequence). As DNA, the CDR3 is TGTGCCAGCAGCTTCGGGACATATGGAAACACCATATATTTT. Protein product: CASSFGTYGNTIYF.

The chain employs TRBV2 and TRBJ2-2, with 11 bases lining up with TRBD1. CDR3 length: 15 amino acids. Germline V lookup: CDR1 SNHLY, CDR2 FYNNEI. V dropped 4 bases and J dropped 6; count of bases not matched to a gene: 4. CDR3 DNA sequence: TGTGCCAGCAGTGGTGGGACAGGGGGGTCCGGGGAGCTGTTTTTT. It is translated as CASSGGTGGSGELFF. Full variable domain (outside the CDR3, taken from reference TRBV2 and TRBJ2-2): EPEVTQTPSHQVTQMGQEVILRCVPISNHLYFYWYRQILGQKVEFLVSFYNNEISEKSEIFDDQFSVERPDGSNFTLKIRSTKLEDSAMYFCASSGGTGGSGELFFGEGSRLTVL.

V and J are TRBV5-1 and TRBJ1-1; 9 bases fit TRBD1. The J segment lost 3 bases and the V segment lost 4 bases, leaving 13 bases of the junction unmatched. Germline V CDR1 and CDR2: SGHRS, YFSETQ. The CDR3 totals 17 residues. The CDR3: CASSRPRDRVWDTEAFF. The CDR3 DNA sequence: TGCGCCAGCAGCCGACCCCGGGACAGGGTATGGGACACTGAAGCTTTCTTT.

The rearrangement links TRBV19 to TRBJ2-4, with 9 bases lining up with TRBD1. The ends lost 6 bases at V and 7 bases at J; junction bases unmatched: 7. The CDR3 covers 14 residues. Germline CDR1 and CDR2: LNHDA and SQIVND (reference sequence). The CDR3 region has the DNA TGTGCCAGTAGAGCCGGACAGGGGAGTAACATTCAGTACTTC. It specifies CASRAGQGSNIQYF.

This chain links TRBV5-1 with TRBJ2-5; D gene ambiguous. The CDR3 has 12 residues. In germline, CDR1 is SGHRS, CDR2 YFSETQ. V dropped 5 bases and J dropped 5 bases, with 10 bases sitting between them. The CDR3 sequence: CASREARETQYF. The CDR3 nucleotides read TGCGCCAGCAGAGAGGCGAGGGAGACCCAGTACTTC.

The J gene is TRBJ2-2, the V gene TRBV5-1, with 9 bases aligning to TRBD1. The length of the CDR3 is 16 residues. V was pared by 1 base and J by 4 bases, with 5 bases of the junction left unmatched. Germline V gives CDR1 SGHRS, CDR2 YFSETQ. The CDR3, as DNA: TGCGCCAGCAGCTTGAGGGCGACAGGGGGCACCGGGGAGCTGTTTTTT. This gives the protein CASSLRATGGTGELFF.

CDR3 residues: CATSRDTTGYNEQFF. The DNA for the CDR3 is TGTGCCACCAGCAGAGATACGACGGGATACAATGAGCAGTTCTTC. J is TRBJ2-1 and V is TRBV15; possible D gene TRBD2, 5 bases. Trimming took 0 bases from V and 4 from J, leaving 10 bases between them. The germline V gene encodes CDR1 LNHNV and CDR2 YYDKDF (reference sequence). The CDR3 runs to 15 residues. Full variable domain (missing parts from reference TRBV15 and TRBJ2-1): DAMVIQNPRYQVTQFGKPVTLSCSQTLNHNVMYWYQQKSSQAPKLLFHYYDKDFNNEADTPDNFQSRRPNTSFCFLDIRSPGLGDTAMYLCATSRDTTGYNEQFFGPGTRLTVL.

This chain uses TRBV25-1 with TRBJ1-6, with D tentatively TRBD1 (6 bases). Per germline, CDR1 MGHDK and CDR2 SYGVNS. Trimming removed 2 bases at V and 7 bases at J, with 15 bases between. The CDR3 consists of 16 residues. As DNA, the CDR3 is TGTGCCAGCAGTGAAGGGGGCCCCCTGAGGAATTCACCCCTCCACTTT. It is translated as CASSEGGPLRNSPLHF. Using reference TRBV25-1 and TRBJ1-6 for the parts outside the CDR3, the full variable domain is EADIYQTPRYLVIGTGKKITLECSQTMGHDKMYWYQQDPGMELHLIHYSYGVNSTEKGDLSSESTVSRIRTEHFPLTLESARPSHTSQYLCASSEGGPLRNSPLHFGNGTRLTVT.

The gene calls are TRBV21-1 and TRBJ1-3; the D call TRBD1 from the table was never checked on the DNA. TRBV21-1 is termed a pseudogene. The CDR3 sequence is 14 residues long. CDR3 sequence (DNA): TGTGCCAGCTCCCCACAGGGTGGCGGAAACACCATATATTTT. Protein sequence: CASSPQGGGNTIYF.

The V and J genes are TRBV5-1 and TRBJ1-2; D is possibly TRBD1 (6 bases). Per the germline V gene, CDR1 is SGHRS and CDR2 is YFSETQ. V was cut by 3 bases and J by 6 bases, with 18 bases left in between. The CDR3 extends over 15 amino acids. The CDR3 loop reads CASSSAGTPSDGYTF. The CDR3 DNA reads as TGCGCCAGCAGCTCGGCCGGGACACCGAGCGATGGCTACACCTTC.

CDR3 residues: CASQAGVAGVEQFF. The CDR3 DNA sequence: TGTGCCAGCCAAGCAGGTGTAGCGGGGGTTGAGCAGTTCTTC. The chain is built from TRBV5-8 and TRBJ2-1; 9 bases agree with TRBD2. This CDR3 comprises 14 residues. Germline loops: CDR1 SGHTS, CDR2 YDEGEE. The trim removed 7 bases at V and 9 bases at J, leaving 11 bases unmatched.

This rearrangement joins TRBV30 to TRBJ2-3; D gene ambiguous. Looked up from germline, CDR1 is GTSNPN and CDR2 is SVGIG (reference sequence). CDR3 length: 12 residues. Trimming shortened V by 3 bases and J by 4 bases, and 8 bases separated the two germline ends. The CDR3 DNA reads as TGTGCCTGGAGCCTTCAGTCAGATACGCAGTATTTT. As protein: CAWSLQSDTQYF.